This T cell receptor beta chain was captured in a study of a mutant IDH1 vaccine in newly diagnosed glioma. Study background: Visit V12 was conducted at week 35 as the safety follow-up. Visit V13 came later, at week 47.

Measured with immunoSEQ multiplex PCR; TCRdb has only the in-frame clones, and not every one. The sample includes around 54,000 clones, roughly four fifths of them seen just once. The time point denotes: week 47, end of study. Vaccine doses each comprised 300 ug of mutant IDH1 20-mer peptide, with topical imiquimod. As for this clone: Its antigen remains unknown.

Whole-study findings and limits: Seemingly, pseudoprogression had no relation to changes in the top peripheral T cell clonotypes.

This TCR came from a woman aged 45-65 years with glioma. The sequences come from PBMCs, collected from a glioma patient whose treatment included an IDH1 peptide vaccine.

CDR3: CASSIDPSGAAFF. Written as DNA, the CDR3 is TGTGCCAGTAGTATAGATCCGTCAGGGGCAGCTTTCTTT. The chain recombines TRBV19 with TRBJ1-1, with a weak D call TRBD1 (6 bases). This CDR3 region has 13 residues. V was clipped by 0 bases and J by 10 bases, with 12 bases between them. From germline, CDR1 is LNHDA and CDR2 SQIVND (reference sequence).